This T cell receptor beta chain was captured by sequencing in a study of shared clonotypes between healthy human individuals. Findings and limits, study-wide: In several donors, around 5.5% of naive CD4 clonotypes appeared in common. Clonotype sharing among donors likely depends on sequencing depth. Against clonotypes common to all four donors, non-shared ones had lower generation probabilities.

A note on this clone: The antigen remains unidentified.

CDR3 length: 19 amino acids. Germline loops: CDR1 SGHRS, CDR2 YFSETQ. J gave up 6 bases and V 0 bases, and 18 bases lay outside the gene matches. The protocol was immunoSEQ multiplex PCR, while the TCRdb copy is restricted to in-frame clones and leaves out a portion. The sample yields roughly 1,000,000 clones, approximately 80% seen once. Sequenced: memory CD4+ T cells from PBMCs. Subset noted: CD45RA-negative fraction. This sequence originates from a man aged 18 to 30 in good health. Some clones in this sample may be carry-over from other donors' samples. This rearrangement joins TRBV5-1 to TRBJ1-2; 9 bases agree with TRBD1. The CDR3 is CASSLAGTGTQDLGHGYTF. In DNA form, the CDR3 reads TGCGCCAGCAGCTTGGCGGGGACAGGGACTCAGGACCTCGGGCATGGCTACACCTTC.